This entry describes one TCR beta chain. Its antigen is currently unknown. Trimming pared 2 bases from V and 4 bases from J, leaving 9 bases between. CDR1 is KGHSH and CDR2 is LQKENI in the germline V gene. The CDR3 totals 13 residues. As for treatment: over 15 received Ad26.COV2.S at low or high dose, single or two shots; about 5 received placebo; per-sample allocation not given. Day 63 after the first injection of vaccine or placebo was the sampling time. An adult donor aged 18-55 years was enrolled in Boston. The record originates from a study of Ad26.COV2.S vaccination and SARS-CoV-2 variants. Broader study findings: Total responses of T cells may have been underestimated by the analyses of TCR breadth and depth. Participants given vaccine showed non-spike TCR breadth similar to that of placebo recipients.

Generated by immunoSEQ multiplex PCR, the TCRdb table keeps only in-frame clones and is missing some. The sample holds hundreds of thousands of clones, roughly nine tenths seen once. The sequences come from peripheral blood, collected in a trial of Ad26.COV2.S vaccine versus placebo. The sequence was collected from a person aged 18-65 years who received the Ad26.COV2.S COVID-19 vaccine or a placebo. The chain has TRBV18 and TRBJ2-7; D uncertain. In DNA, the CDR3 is TGTGCCAGCTCACCAGGGGTAGGGTACGAGCAGTACTTC. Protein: CASSPGVGYEQYF.